This T cell receptor (beta chain) emerged from a study of regulatory T cells in long-lasting Graves disease. Many counts were recorded for this clonotype. V lost 8 bases and J lost 5, with 15 bases in between. This CDR3 has 13 residues. Germline lookup yields CDR1 MDHEN and CDR2 SYDVKM. HTBI primers from iRepertoire and Arm-PCR of CDR3 regions yielded the TCR beta libraries. TCRdb ran MiXCR on the multiplex PCR reads and lists one entry per CDR3 protein. The table lists fewer than 550,000 distinct CDR3 sequences, 16% of them singletons. Time point denoted: newly diagnosed GD, antithyroid drugs for less than 3 months. Making the TCR library involved RNA that had been extracted from PBMCs. These data were also reused for a study on T cells in Graves' hyperthyroidism and ophthalmopathy. That source adds: Each diagnosis drew on symptoms, thyroxine, TRAb, thyroid ultrasound and orbital computed tomography findings.

Sample: peripheral blood mononuclear cells (PBMCs), taken at new diagnosis, from a patient treated with antithyroid drugs. The receptor was isolated from a young woman with Graves disease. The rearrangement joins TRBV28 to TRBJ2-5; weak D call: TRBD2 (6 bases). DNA of the CDR3: TGTGCCAGCGGAGGGGTGCGGCGGGAGACCCAGTACTTC. Translation: CASGGVRRETQYF.